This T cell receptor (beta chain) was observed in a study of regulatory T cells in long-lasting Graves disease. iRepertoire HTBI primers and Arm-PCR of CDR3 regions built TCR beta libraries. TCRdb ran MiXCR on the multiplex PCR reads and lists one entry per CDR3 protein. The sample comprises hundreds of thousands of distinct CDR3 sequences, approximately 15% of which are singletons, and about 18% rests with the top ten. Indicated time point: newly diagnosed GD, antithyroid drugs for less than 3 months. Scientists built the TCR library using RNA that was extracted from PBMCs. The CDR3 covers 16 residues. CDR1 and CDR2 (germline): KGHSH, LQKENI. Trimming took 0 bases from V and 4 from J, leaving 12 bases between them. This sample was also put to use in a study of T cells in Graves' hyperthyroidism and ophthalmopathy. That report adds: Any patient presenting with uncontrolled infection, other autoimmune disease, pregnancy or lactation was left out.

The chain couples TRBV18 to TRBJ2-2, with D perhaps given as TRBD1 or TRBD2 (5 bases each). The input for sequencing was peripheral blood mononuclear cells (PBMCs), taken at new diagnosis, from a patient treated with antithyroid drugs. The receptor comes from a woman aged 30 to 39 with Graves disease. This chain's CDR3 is CASSPPQGRATGELFF. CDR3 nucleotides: TGTGCCAGCTCACCACCCCAGGGACGGGCCACCGGGGAGCTGTTTTTT.